This entry features one T cell receptor beta chain sequence. This specimen belongs to a study of T-cell memory formation after mild COVID-19. TCRdb processed the 5' RACE reads anew with MiXCR; each CDR3 protein has one entry. The data show around 260,000 distinct CDR3 sequences, around 15% seen once. V shed 3 bases and J shed 3 bases, with 15 bases lying between them. The CDR3 spans 16 residues. CDR1 LNHDA and CDR2 SQIVND come from the germline V gene (reference sequence). The rearrangement links TRBV19 to TRBJ2-1, with D unclear. The TCR sequence derives from a young man who had mild COVID-19 (a few samples of this study predate the infection). Cell type and time point are not known. The sample taken for sequencing was PBMCs or a T cell subset sorted from them (not recorded which). For the CDR3, the DNA is TGTGCCAGTAGTATTTCTGCGTCCATCGACTACAATGAGCAGTTCTTC. The encoded protein is CASSISASIDYNEQFF.